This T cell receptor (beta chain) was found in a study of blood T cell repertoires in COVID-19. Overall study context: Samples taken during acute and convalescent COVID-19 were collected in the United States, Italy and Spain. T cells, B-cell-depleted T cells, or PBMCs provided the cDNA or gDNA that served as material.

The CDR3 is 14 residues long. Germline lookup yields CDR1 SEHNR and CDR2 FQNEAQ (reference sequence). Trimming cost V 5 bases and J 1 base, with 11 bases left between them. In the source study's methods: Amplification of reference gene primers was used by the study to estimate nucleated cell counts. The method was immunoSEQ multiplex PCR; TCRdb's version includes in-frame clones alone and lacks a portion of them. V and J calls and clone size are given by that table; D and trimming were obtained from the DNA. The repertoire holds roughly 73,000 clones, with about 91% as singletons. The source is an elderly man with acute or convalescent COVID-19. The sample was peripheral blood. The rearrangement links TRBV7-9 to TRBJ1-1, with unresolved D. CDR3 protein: CASSLPLGNTEAFF. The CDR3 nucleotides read TGTGCCAGCAGCCTTCCTCTCGGGAACACTGAAGCTTTCTTT.